These 25 T cell receptor beta chains originate from one sample sequenced in a study of OX40 agonist ivuxolimab in advanced cancers. Method: immunoSEQ multiplex PCR; TCRdb's copy keeps in-frame clones and lacks some. The profile covers about 45,000 clones, with approximately 90% appearing a single time and approximately 28% taken by the ten largest. This material consisted of CD4+ or CD8+ T cells sorted from blood, taken in a trial of the OX40 agonist ivuxolimab. These TCRs come from an adult with an advanced solid tumor such as melanoma, head and neck, liver or kidney cancer.

The V gene is TRBV27, the J gene TRBJ2-1; the D gene is possibly TRBD2 (6 bases). V shed 6 bases and J shed 7 bases, with 7 bases lying between them. The CDR3 contains 11 residues. From germline, CDR1 is MNHEY and CDR2 SMNVEV (reference sequence). The CDR3 nucleotides are TGTGCCAGCAGCGGACTAAATGAGCAGTTCTTC. Amino acid sequence: CASSGLNEQFF.

The chain combines TRBV5-1 with TRBJ1-2; TRBD1 aligns across 7 bases. Germline-derived CDR1 and CDR2 are SGHRS and YFSETQ. V lost 1 base, J lost 6 bases, and 12 bases stayed unmatched. There are 16 residues in the CDR3. CDR3 region: CASSLTPTGTVNGYTF. The CDR3 bases are TGCGCCAGCAGCTTGACCCCCACCGGGACAGTGAATGGCTACACCTTC.

V is TRBV13 and J is TRBJ2-3; a possible D gene is TRBD2 (6 bases). The CDR3 totals 14 residues. Germline V gene sequence: CDR1 PRHDT, CDR2 FYEKMQ (reference sequence). The V end was cut by 6 bases, the J end by 1 base, with 11 bases between. As DNA, the CDR3 is TGTGCCAGCAGTCCCGGGACTCGCACAGATACGCAGTATTTT. It translates to CASSPGTRTDTQYF. The entire variable domain, with the rest obtained from reference TRBV13 and TRBJ2-3, is as follows: AAGVIQSPRHLIKEKRETATLKCYPIPRHDTVYWYQQGPGQDPQFLISFYEKMQSDKGSIPDRFSAQQFSDYHSELNMSSLELGDSALYFCASSPGTRTDTQYFGPGTRLTVL.

The V call is TRBV2, the J call TRBJ2-1; D is possibly TRBD1 (5 bases). Trimming cost V 3 bases and J 7 bases, with 13 bases left between them. The CDR3 loop spans 14 amino acids. In germline, CDR1 is SNHLY, CDR2 FYNNEI. The CDR3 DNA is TGTGCCAGCAGTGATGGTGAGTACAGGAATGAGCAGTTCTTC. Its protein product is CASSDGEYRNEQFF.

There are a few counts of this clone. The chain uses TRBV19 and TRBJ2-7, with D unresolved. The CDR3 loop spans 13 amino acids. The germline gives CDR1 LNHDA, CDR2 SQIVND (reference sequence). V lost 2 bases to trimming and J lost 4 bases, with 9 bases between them. The CDR3 nucleotides are TGTGCCAGTAGTATATCACCGGTTTACGAGCAGTACTTC. It yields the protein CASSISPVYEQYF.

This chain links TRBV7-3 with TRBJ1-1; D not resolved. The germline V and J ends were trimmed by 5 bases and 4 bases, with 14 bases remaining between them. CDR1 is SGHTA, CDR2 FQGTGA, per germline. The CDR3 has 14 residues. CDR3 region: CASSPTPFSTEAFF. DNA for the CDR3: TGTGCCAGCAGCCCGACACCCTTTAGCACTGAAGCTTTCTTT. Based on the CDR3 plus reference TRBV7-3 and TRBJ1-1, the full variable domain is GAGVSQTPSNKVTEKGKYVELRCDPISGHTALYWYRQSLGQGPEFLIYFQGTGAADDSGLPNDRFFAVRPEGSVSTLKIQRTERGDSAVYLCASSPTPFSTEAFFGQGTRLTVV.

The chain carries TRBV10-3 and TRBJ2-2; 7 bases align to TRBD1. The CDR3 is 18 amino acids. With V trimmed by 4 bases and J by 1 base, 12 bases remained unmatched. Germline V CDR1 and CDR2: ENHRY, SYGVKD. CDR3 DNA: TGTGCCATCAGTGCTGGGACAGCAGCGCTAAGGAACACCGGGGAGCTGTTTTTT. Translated, it gives CAISAGTAALRNTGELFF.

This clone was seen a single time. The gene calls are TRBV9 and TRBJ2-7; 7 nucleotides align to TRBD2. Germline CDR1 SGDLS, CDR2 YYNGEE. The CDR3 has 16 amino acids. The J segment lost 4 bases and the V segment lost 4 bases, leaving 14 bases of the junction unmatched. In nucleotides, the CDR3 is TGTGCCAGCAGCTTAGAGGCTAGCGGACGAGGTTACGAGCAGTACTTC. Encoded protein: CASSLEASGRGYEQYF.

The chain uses TRBV5-3 and TRBJ2-7, with D perhaps TRBD1 or TRBD2 (7 bases each). TRBV5-3 is treated as an ORF (open reading frame) with a function not yet certain. This CDR3 region has 13 residues. Trimming stripped 8 bases from V and 4 bases from J, with 16 bases between. CDR3 sequence: CASSGDRPYEQYF. CDR3 nucleotide sequence: TGTGCCAGCAGCGGGGACAGACCATACGAGCAGTACTTC.

This clone occurred once. The genes are TRBV14 and TRBJ2-5, with TRBD1 matching 9 bases. J was trimmed by 4 bases and V by 1 base; bases with no gene match: 13. Per the germline V gene, CDR1 is SGHDN and CDR2 is FVKESK. The CDR3 length is 18 residues. The CDR3 DNA is TGTGCCAGCAGCCAAGGGAGCCGGTGGGACAGGGTATCAGAGACCCAGTACTTC. This gives the protein CASSQGSRWDRVSETQYF.

V usage is TRBV30 and J usage is TRBJ2-1, with D perhaps given as TRBD1 or TRBD2 (5 bases each). The CDR3 contains 14 residues. Per the germline V gene, CDR1 is GTSNPN and CDR2 is SVGIG (reference sequence). V was cut by 1 base and J by 7 bases, with 14 bases left in between. The CDR3 coding sequence is TGTGCCTGGAGTGGAGGGACCATAGCGAATGAGCAGTTCTTC. Residues: CAWSGGTIANEQFF.

The CDR3 loop reads CASSELAGGYIDTQYF. CDR3 in DNA: TGTGCCAGCAGTGAGCTTGCAGGGGGGTACATAGATACGCAGTATTTT. The V gene is TRBV25-1, the J gene TRBJ2-3, with D perhaps TRBD1 (7 bases). This CDR3 is 16 amino acids long. Germline V gene data show CDR1 as MGHDK and CDR2 as SYGVNS. Trimming took 3 bases from V and 5 from J, leaving 18 bases between them.

The chain is built from TRBV5-4 and TRBJ1-3; 11 bases fit TRBD1. In germline, CDR1 is SGHNT, CDR2 YYREEE (reference sequence). V lost 0 bases to trimming and J lost 8 bases; unmatched junction nucleotides: 4. This CDR3 has 15 amino acids. The chain's CDR3 is CASSLVGQGADTIYF. The DNA of the CDR3 is TGTGCCAGCAGCTTGGTCGGACAGGGGGCGGACACCATATATTTT. The whole variable domain, remainder taken from reference TRBV5-4 and TRBJ1-3, is ETGVTQSPTHLIKTRGQQVTLRCSSQSGHNTVSWYQQALGQGPQFIFQYYREEENGRGNFPPRFSGLQFPNYSSELNVNALELDDSALYLCASSLVGQGADTIYFGEGSWLTVV.

The chain links TRBV6-5 to TRBJ2-3, with D perhaps matching TRBD2 (6 bases). Germline loops: CDR1 MNHEY, CDR2 SVGAGI. The CDR3 is made up of 15 amino acids. Between the trimmed V and J ends, which lost 0 bases and 3 bases, there was a span of 10 bases. The CDR3 loop reads CASSYSAAGTDTQYF. The CDR3 bases are TGTGCCAGCAGTTACTCAGCGGCGGGGACAGATACGCAGTATTTT.

On this clone itself: This specimen includes other DNA sequences encoding the same CDR3. The rearrangement uses TRBV6-6 and TRBJ1-5, with 9 nucleotides matching TRBD1. The junction had 2 bases not matched to a gene; V was cut back by 6 bases and J by 2 bases. This CDR3 spans 14 amino acids. The germline V gene encodes CDR1 MNHNY and CDR2 SVGAGI (reference sequence). The CDR3 DNA is TGTGCCAGCAGACAGGGGGCCGGCAATCAGCCCCAGCATTTT. Residues: CASRQGAGNQPQHF.

This sequence joins TRBV5-1 and TRBJ1-1; D unresolved. The V end was cut by 2 bases, the J end by 1 base, with 9 bases between. The CDR3 contains 14 residues. Germline CDR1 reads SGHRS; CDR2 reads YFSETQ. The CDR3 DNA sequence: TGCGCCAGCAGCTTAAAGGGTCGGAACACTGAAGCTTTCTTT. Protein: CASSLKGRNTEAFF.

This chain joins TRBV23-1 and TRBJ1-5; a possible D gene is TRBD1 (6 bases). TRBV23-1 is assigned to the ORF class and has an uncertain function. The V end was cut by 4 bases, the J end by 4 bases, with 11 bases between. The CDR3 extends over 14 amino acids. The CDR3 bases are TGCGCCAGCAGTCTAGGGGGAGGGAATCAGCCCCAGCATTTT. It specifies CASSLGGGNQPQHF.

This clone appeared once. The V gene is TRBV4-2, the J gene TRBJ2-7; 7 bases fit TRBD1. The CDR3 totals 14 residues. V lost 5 bases to trimming and J lost 3 bases; unmatched junction nucleotides: 7. Germline V lookup: CDR1 LGHNA, CDR2 YNFKEQ. CDR3 region: CASSERGQSYEQYF. The CDR3 DNA reads as TGTGCCAGCAGCGAGAGGGGACAGAGCTACGAGCAGTACTTC.

The chain carries TRBV6-5 and TRBJ1-5; D is ambiguous. CDR1 MNHEY and CDR2 SVGAGI come from the germline V gene. V was clipped by 2 bases and J by 0 bases, with 8 bases between them. The CDR3 runs 15 residues. CDR3 region: CASSYASYSNQPQHF. CDR3 in DNA: TGTGCCAGCAGTTACGCCAGCTATAGCAATCAGCCCCAGCATTTT.

This chain links TRBV28 with TRBJ2-2; D is undetermined. Trimming took 6 bases from V and 4 from J, leaving 15 bases between them. Germline CDR1 reads MDHEN; CDR2 reads SYDVKM. The CDR3 runs to 15 residues. The CDR3 coding sequence is TGTGCCAGCAGCCCTACTGGACCTCTCACCGGGGAGCTGTTTTTT. This translates into CASSPTGPLTGELFF.

J is TRBJ2-7 and V is TRBV6-5, with D uncertain. This CDR3 has 14 amino acids. Germline lookup yields CDR1 MNHEY and CDR2 SVGAGI. Trimming removed 0 bases from V and 0 bases from J, with 6 bases in between. In nucleotides, the CDR3 is TGTGCCAGCAGTTACTCAGAGAGCTCCTACGAGCAGTACTTC. Protein product: CASSYSESSYEQYF.

The rearrangement links TRBV4-2 to TRBJ2-1; the match to TRBD2 covers 10 bases. The CDR3 is made up of 16 amino acids. The germline V gene encodes CDR1 LGHNA and CDR2 YNFKEQ. The J segment lost 2 bases and the V segment lost 3 bases, leaving 4 bases of the junction unmatched. The CDR3 DNA sequence: TGTGCCAGCAGCCACCCCGGGACTAGCGCCTACAATGAGCAGTTCTTC. The encoded protein is CASSHPGTSAYNEQFF.

The chain couples TRBV9 to TRBJ2-7, with D hard to call. V lost 3 bases to trimming and J lost 2 bases, with 9 bases between them. Germline CDR1 is SGDLS and CDR2 is YYNGEE. The CDR3 is 13 amino acids. The CDR3 sequence: CASSGESPYEQYF. For the CDR3, the DNA is TGTGCCAGCAGCGGTGAATCCCCCTACGAGCAGTACTTC.

CDR3 protein: CASSLGHGQPQHF. The CDR3 coding sequence is TGCGCCAGCAGCTTGGGCCATGGTCAGCCCCAGCATTTT. The rearrangement uses TRBV5-1 and TRBJ1-5; D gene uncertain. The CDR3 length is 13 residues. Germline V CDR1 and CDR2: SGHRS, YFSETQ. Between the trimmed V and J ends, which lost 0 bases and 6 bases, there was a span of 7 bases.

The chain combines TRBV19 with TRBJ2-5, with D possibly TRBD1 on 5 matching bases. V lost 3 bases to trimming and J lost 2 bases, with 16 bases between them. CDR1 and CDR2 (germline): LNHDA, SQIVND (reference sequence). The CDR3 is 16 residues long. Written as DNA, the CDR3 is TGTGCCAGTAGTATTGCTCGGAACAGGTTTCAAGAGACCCAGTACTTC. It translates to CASSIARNRFQETQYF.